Each of the 17 T cell receptor beta chains below was sequenced from the same sample in a study of shared clonotypes between healthy human individuals. Data came from immunoSEQ multiplex PCR; TCRdb stores just in-frame clones and leaves some out. The data hold roughly 2.2 million clones, with 85% to 95% observed a single time. Sequences were obtained from naive CD4+ T cells from PBMCs. The subset denotes: CD45RA+ positively selected. The receptors were gathered from a man aged 18 to 30 in good health. Some clones in this sample may be carry-over from other donors' samples.

Turning to this clone: Other DNA sequences in the same sample also yield this CDR3. The CDR3: CASSLVGRTYGYTF. DNA of the CDR3: TGTGCCAGCAGCTTAGTCGGCAGGACCTATGGCTACACCTTC. V usage is TRBV7-9 and J usage is TRBJ1-2; no clear D. Per germline, CDR1 SEHNR and CDR2 FQNEAQ (reference sequence). The CDR3 is made up of 14 amino acids. Trimming pared 1 base from V and 4 bases from J, leaving 10 bases between.

V is TRBV20-1 and J is TRBJ1-2; no clear D. The CDR3 runs 11 residues. Trimming left V 6 bases short and J 4 bases short, with 9 bases between. Germline loops: CDR1 DFQATT, CDR2 SNEGSKA (reference sequence). The CDR3 spells CSAPGGYGYTF. The CDR3 DNA reads TGCAGTGCCCCGGGCGGCTATGGCTACACCTTC.

The rearrangement uses TRBV9 and TRBJ2-2, with D possibly matching TRBD1 (6 bases). Germline V gives CDR1 SGDLS, CDR2 YYNGEE. The CDR3 extends over 15 amino acids. Between the trimmed V and J ends, which lost 3 bases and 0 bases, there was a span of 9 bases. The DNA of the CDR3 is TGTGCCAGCAGCGAGAGGACAGCGAACACCGGGGAGCTGTTTTTT. Protein sequence: CASSERTANTGELFF.

The chain is built from TRBV6-1 and TRBJ2-1; 13 bases align to TRBD2. CDR3 size: 17 residues. In germline, CDR1 is MNHNS, CDR2 SASEGT. Trimming removed 4 bases from V and 6 bases from J; junction bases left unmatched: 9. CDR3 in amino acids: CASSGPGLAGWGNEQFF. CDR3 nucleotides: TGTGCCAGCAGTGGGCCGGGACTAGCGGGATGGGGCAATGAGCAGTTCTTC.

The J gene is TRBJ2-5, the V gene TRBV4-1; TRBD1 matches 9 bases. This CDR3 has 16 amino acids. CDR1 is MGHRA, CDR2 YSYEKL, per germline. J lost 3 bases, V lost 0 bases, and 5 bases had no gene match. CDR3 bases: TGCGCCAGCAGCCAAGATGCCGGGACAGGGAAAGAGACCCAGTACTTC. Its protein product is CASSQDAGTGKETQYF.

The chain's CDR3 is CASSRDRGIEKLFF. The CDR3 nucleotides read TGTGCCAGCAGTAGGGACAGGGGTATCGAAAAACTGTTTTTT. This chain uses TRBV6-1 with TRBJ1-4; 10 positions match TRBD1. The CDR3 is made up of 14 amino acids. Germline V CDR1 and CDR2: MNHNS, SASEGT. V trimming: 5 bases; J trimming: 8 bases; junction bases outside the gene matches: 5.

This rearrangement joins TRBV11-2 to TRBJ2-5, with D hard to call. CDR3 size: 13 residues. Germline-derived CDR1 and CDR2 are SGHAT and FQNNGV. The V end lost 1 base, the J end lost 9 bases, and 12 bases lay between the germline ends. The CDR3 region is CASSLVQVYAQYF. The DNA for the CDR3 is TGTGCCAGCAGCTTAGTCCAGGTCTATGCCCAGTACTTC.

This chain connects TRBV18 to TRBJ2-2; D gene uncertain. The CDR3 extends over 16 amino acids. Trimming stripped 3 bases from V and 5 bases from J, with 16 bases between. Germline V CDR1 and CDR2: KGHSH, LQKENI. CDR3 amino acids: CASSPLPAIGTGELFF. DNA of the CDR3: TGTGCCAGCTCACCCCTTCCCGCGATTGGGACCGGGGAGCTGTTTTTT.

The chain carries TRBV6-1 and TRBJ2-5; 8 positions match TRBD2. Trimming removed 2 bases from V and 5 bases from J; junction bases left unmatched: 7. This CDR3 contains 15 residues. Germline V gene lookup returns CDR1 MNHNS and CDR2 SASEGT. The CDR3 nucleotides are TGTGCCAGCAGTGAACTAAGCGGGAGTTGGGAGACCCAGTACTTC. It specifies CASSELSGSWETQYF.

V is TRBV27 and J is TRBJ2-7, with 13 bases aligning to TRBD2. Germline values: CDR1 MNHEY, CDR2 SMNVEV (reference sequence). This CDR3 spans 17 amino acids. The V gene end was trimmed by 3 bases and the J gene end by 4 bases; junction bases not matched to a gene: 9. The chain's CDR3 is CASSFGWMTSGRYEQYF. The CDR3 DNA is TGTGCCAGCAGTTTCGGGTGGATGACTAGCGGGAGGTACGAGCAGTACTTC.

This sequence joins TRBV19 and TRBJ1-1, with D hard to call. Trimming pared 4 bases from V and 1 base from J, leaving 10 bases between. Germline V gene data show CDR1 as LNHDA and CDR2 as SQIVND (reference sequence). This CDR3 region has 14 residues. CDR3 residues: CASSTAKWNTEAFF. CDR3 DNA sequence: TGTGCCAGTAGTACCGCGAAGTGGAACACTGAAGCTTTCTTT.

The chain is built from TRBV5-1 and TRBJ2-7; D uncertain. Trimming pared 8 bases from V and 3 bases from J, leaving 6 bases between. The germline V gene has CDR1 SGHRS and CDR2 YFSETQ. The CDR3 covers 10 residues. CDR3 sequence (DNA): TGCGCCAGGCCGGGCTACGAGCAGTACTTC. Translation gives CARPGYEQYF.

V usage is TRBV9 and J usage is TRBJ2-2; no definite D call. Germline CDR1 reads SGDLS; CDR2 reads YYNGEE. This CDR3 contains 17 residues. The V end was cut by 4 bases, the J end by 1 base, with 17 bases between. The CDR3 reads CASSYPSELENTGELFF. The CDR3 DNA reads as TGTGCCAGCAGCTATCCTTCGGAGCTGGAGAACACCGGGGAGCTGTTTTTT.

This chain links TRBV19 with TRBJ2-7; tentatively, D is TRBD2 (8 bases). Trimming shortened V by 10 bases and J by 4 bases, and 17 bases separated the two germline ends. Germline V gives CDR1 LNHDA, CDR2 SQIVND (reference sequence). The CDR3 runs to 13 residues. This CDR3 reads CATREGASYEQYF. The CDR3 DNA sequence: TGTGCCACCCGGGAGGGGGCGTCTTACGAGCAGTACTTC.

The V and J genes are TRBV19 and TRBJ1-1; no clear D. This CDR3 is 15 amino acids long. V lost 5 bases to trimming and J lost 0 bases, with 13 bases between them. Germline loops: CDR1 LNHDA, CDR2 SQIVND (reference sequence). In nucleotides, the CDR3 is TGTGCCAGTAGTCAAGGGAGAATCATGAACACTGAAGCTTTCTTT. Translated: CASSQGRIMNTEAFF.

V and J are TRBV4-1 and TRBJ1-3, with TRBD1 matching 8 bases. CDR1 is MGHRA, CDR2 YSYEKL, per germline. The trim removed 4 bases at V and 4 bases at J, leaving 9 bases unmatched. CDR3 length: 16 residues. The CDR3 here is CASSPTRTGTGNTIYF. The CDR3 DNA is TGCGCCAGCAGCCCCACGCGGACAGGGACAGGAAACACCATATATTTT.

The chain joins TRBV7-9 to TRBJ2-2; possible D gene TRBD1, 6 bases. Trimming shortened V by 3 bases and J by 6 bases, and 8 bases separated the two germline ends. Germline CDR1 SEHNR, CDR2 FQNEAQ (reference sequence). This CDR3 is built from 13 residues. The CDR3 loop reads CASSLNRAGELFF. The DNA of the CDR3 is TGTGCCAGCAGCTTGAACAGGGCCGGGGAGCTGTTTTTT.